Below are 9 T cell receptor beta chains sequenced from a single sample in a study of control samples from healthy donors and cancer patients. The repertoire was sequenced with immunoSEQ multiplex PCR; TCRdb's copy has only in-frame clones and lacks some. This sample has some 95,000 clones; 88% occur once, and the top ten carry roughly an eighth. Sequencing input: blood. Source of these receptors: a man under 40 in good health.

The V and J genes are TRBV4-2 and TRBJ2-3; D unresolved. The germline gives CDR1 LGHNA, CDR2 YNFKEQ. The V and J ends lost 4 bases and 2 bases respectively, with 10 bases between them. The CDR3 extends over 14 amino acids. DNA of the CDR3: TGTGCCAGCAGCCCCCTTCGGAACACAGATACGCAGTATTTT. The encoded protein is CASSPLRNTDTQYF.

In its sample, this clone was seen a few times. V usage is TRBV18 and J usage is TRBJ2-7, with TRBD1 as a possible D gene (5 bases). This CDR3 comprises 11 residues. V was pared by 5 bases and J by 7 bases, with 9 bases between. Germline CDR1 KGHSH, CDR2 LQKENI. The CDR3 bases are TGTGCCAGCTCAACAGGTGTGGAGCAGTACTTC. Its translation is CASSTGVEQYF.

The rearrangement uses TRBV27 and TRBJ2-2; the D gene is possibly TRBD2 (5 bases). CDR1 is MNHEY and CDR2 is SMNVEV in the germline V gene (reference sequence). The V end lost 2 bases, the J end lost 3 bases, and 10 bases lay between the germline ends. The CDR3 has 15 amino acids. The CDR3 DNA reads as TGTGCCAGCAGTTTAATGGTCGGGGACACCGGGGAGCTGTTTTTT. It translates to CASSLMVGDTGELFF.

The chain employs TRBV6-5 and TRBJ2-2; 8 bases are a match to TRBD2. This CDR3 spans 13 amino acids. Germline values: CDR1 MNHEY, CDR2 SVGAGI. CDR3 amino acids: CAEREKNTGELFF. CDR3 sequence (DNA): TGTGCAGAGCGGGAGAAGAACACCGGGGAGCTGTTTTTT.

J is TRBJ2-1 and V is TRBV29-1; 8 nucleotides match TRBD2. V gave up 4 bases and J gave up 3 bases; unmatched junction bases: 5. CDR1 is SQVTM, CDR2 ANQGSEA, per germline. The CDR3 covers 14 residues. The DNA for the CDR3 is TGCAGCGTTGTAAAGACTAGCGACTACAATGAGCAGTTCTTC. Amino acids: CSVVKTSDYNEQFF.

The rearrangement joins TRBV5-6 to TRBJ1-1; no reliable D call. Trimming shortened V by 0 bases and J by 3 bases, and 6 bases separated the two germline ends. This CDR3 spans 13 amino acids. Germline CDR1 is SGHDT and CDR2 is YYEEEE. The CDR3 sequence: CASSLGRYTEAFF. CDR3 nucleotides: TGTGCCAGCAGCTTGGGGAGGTACACTGAAGCTTTCTTT.

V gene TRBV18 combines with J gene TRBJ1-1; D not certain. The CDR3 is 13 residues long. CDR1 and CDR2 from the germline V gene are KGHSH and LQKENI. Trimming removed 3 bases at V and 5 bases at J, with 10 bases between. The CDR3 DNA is TGTGCCAGCTCACCGGGCGGTAGTACTGAAGCTTTCTTT. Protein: CASSPGGSTEAFF.

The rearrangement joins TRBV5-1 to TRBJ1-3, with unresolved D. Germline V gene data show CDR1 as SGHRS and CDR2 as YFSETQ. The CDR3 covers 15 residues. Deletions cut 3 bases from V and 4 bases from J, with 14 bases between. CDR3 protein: CASSSASEMGNTIYF. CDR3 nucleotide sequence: TGCGCCAGCAGCTCAGCAAGTGAGATGGGAAACACCATATATTTT.

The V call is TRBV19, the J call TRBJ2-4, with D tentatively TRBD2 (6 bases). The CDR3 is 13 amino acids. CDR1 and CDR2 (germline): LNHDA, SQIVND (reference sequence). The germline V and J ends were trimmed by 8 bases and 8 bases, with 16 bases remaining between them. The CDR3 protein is CASGAGYVDIQYF. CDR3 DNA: TGTGCCAGTGGAGCGGGTTACGTGGACATTCAGTACTTC.